Below are 11 T cell receptor beta chains sequenced from a single sample in a study of shared clonotypes between healthy human individuals. The data were produced by immunoSEQ multiplex PCR, yet TCRdb's version contains in-frame clones alone and is incomplete. This table holds approximately 1.1 million clones, 75% to 85% found once. The sample was memory CD4+ T cells from PBMCs. Indicated subset: CD45RA-negative fraction. These receptors were obtained from a man between 18 and 29 years old in good health. Some clones in this sample may be carry-over from other donors' samples.

Notes on this clone: Additional DNA sequences in this sample encode the identical CDR3. This sequence joins TRBV18 and TRBJ2-7; D may be TRBD2 (6 bases). The V and J ends lost 2 bases and 2 bases respectively, with 7 bases between them. The length of the CDR3 is 13 residues. Germline CDR1 and CDR2: KGHSH and LQKENI. The CDR3 loop reads CASSPGRPYEQYF. The DNA for the CDR3 is TGTGCCAGCTCACCAGGGAGGCCCTACGAGCAGTACTTC.

This rearrangement joins TRBV5-1 to TRBJ1-2, with 7 bases matching TRBD1. V trimming: 0 bases; J trimming: 6 bases; junction bases outside the gene matches: 8. In germline, CDR1 is SGHRS, CDR2 YFSETQ. The CDR3 is 15 residues long. As DNA, the CDR3 is TGCGCCAGCAGCTTGGCTACAGGGGTTGGGGATGGCTACACCTTC. This translates into CASSLATGVGDGYTF. The entire variable domain, with the rest obtained from reference TRBV5-1 and TRBJ1-2, is as follows: KAGVTQTPRYLIKTRGQQVTLSCSPISGHRSVSWYQQTPGQGLQFLFEYFSETQRNKGNFPGRFSGRQFSNSRSEMNVSTLELGDSALYLCASSLATGVGDGYTFGSGTRLTVV.

The chain has TRBV5-4 and TRBJ1-1; D unclear. The V gene lost 2 bases and the J gene lost 6 bases, with 5 bases spanning the gap. CDR1 and CDR2 from the germline V gene are SGHNT and YYREEE (reference sequence). The CDR3 is 11 amino acids. CDR3 amino acids: CASSFSSEAFF. The CDR3 DNA reads TGTGCCAGCAGCTTTTCCTCTGAAGCTTTCTTT.

The genes are TRBV18 and TRBJ2-7; no reliable D call. The CDR3 sequence is 13 residues long. Germline V CDR1 and CDR2: KGHSH, LQKENI. Trimming left V 2 bases short and J 5 bases short, with 10 bases between. CDR3 sequence reads: CASSPNSRDEQYF. The DNA of the CDR3 is TGTGCCAGCTCACCAAACTCGCGCGACGAGCAGTACTTC.

This sequence joins TRBV5-1 and TRBJ2-7; perhaps D is TRBD1 or TRBD2 (5 bases each). V lost 0 bases to trimming and J lost 6 bases, with 19 bases between them. There are 16 residues in the CDR3. Germline V lookup: CDR1 SGHRS, CDR2 YFSETQ. CDR3 sequence: CASSLVGVVGAIEQYF. The CDR3 region has the DNA TGCGCCAGCAGCTTGGTGGGGGTCGTCGGGGCAATCGAGCAGTACTTC.

There are many counts of this clone. The chain couples TRBV29-1 to TRBJ2-1; 7 bases are a match to TRBD2. This CDR3 comprises 16 residues. V was pared by 4 bases and J by 3 bases, with 12 bases of the junction left unmatched. Germline CDR1 SQVTM, CDR2 ANQGSEA. CDR3 loop: CSVVTSLAEHYNEQFF. DNA of the CDR3: TGCAGCGTTGTGACGAGTCTAGCGGAGCACTACAATGAGCAGTTCTTC.

The chain has TRBV5-4 and TRBJ2-1; 13 nucleotides agree with TRBD2. This CDR3 has 15 amino acids. Germline CDR1 and CDR2: SGHNT and YYREEE (reference sequence). V lost 4 bases and J lost 5; bases outside the gene matches: 3. DNA of the CDR3: TGTGCCAGCAGCCGGACTAGCGGGAGCCACAATGAGCAGTTCTTC. It encodes CASSRTSGSHNEQFF.

In its sample, this clone was seen a few times. The chain joins TRBV7-9 to TRBJ2-3; D perhaps matches TRBD1 (6 bases). Germline V gene data show CDR1 as SEHNR and CDR2 as FQNEAQ (reference sequence). The germline V and J ends were trimmed by 3 bases and 2 bases, with 9 bases remaining between them. This CDR3 has 14 amino acids. Written as DNA, the CDR3 is TGTGCCAGCAGCTTTCGGACAGTCACAGATACGCAGTATTTT. Translating it yields CASSFRTVTDTQYF.

This clone was counted a single time. This sequence joins TRBV7-9 and TRBJ2-7, with 10 bases aligning to TRBD2. Per the germline V gene, CDR1 is SEHNR and CDR2 is FQNEAQ (reference sequence). The CDR3 has 15 residues. Trimming cost V 1 base and J 4 bases; bases outside gene matches: 4. Here the CDR3 DNA reads TGTGCCAGCAGCTTAGTGGCTAGCGGGAGTTACGAGCAGTACTTC. It translates to CASSLVASGSYEQYF.

This chain uses TRBV7-9 with TRBJ1-4; D possibly corresponds to TRBD1 (5 bases). Germline assignment: CDR1 SEHNR and CDR2 FQNEAQ (reference sequence). Trimming removed 5 bases from V and 8 bases from J, with 27 bases in between. The CDR3 is 18 amino acids. The CDR3 DNA reads as TGTGCCAGCAGCGGGGCCCAGGGTCGTGGCGGGGCTGGGGAAAAACTGTTTTTT. It translates to CASSGAQGRGGAGEKLFF.

V and J are TRBV7-2 and TRBJ2-4, with 7 bases lining up with TRBD2. This CDR3 has 14 amino acids. The germline V gene has CDR1 SGHTA and CDR2 FQGNSA. The J segment lost 8 bases and the V segment lost 6 bases, leaving 10 bases of the junction unmatched. CDR3 coding DNA: TGTGCCAGCAGTTCCGGTGGAGGGAGGGACATTCAGTACTTC. Amino acids: CASSSGGGRDIQYF.